The entry that follows covers one T cell receptor (beta chain) sequence. This clone came up once. Its antigen is still unknown. No much larger clonotype is one base removed from it; base qualities were not supplied. The data are from a study of cytomegalovirus exposure and HLA in healthy donors (dated by TCRdb to the late 2010s). Background on the whole study: An earlier analysis of several hundred of the donors reported 250 to 300 Gb of sequence data and some 120 million unique TCR beta sequences from around 200 million T cells. Donor age, sex, ethnicity and CMV serostatus were collected together with the repertoire data. A separate validation cohort of roughly 120 different subjects was used in addition to the roughly 640-subject first cohort. A later genetic analysis took genome-wide SNP genotypes for about three fifths of the 666 donors and used that subset as a discovery cohort. The T cell repertoires of 670 or so subjects were profiled by immunosequencing and related to cytomegalovirus serostatus. All discovery cohort repertoires had been generated using a single sequencing platform. In an earlier analysis of 500 to 650 of the donors, high-throughput TCR beta sequencing was used to judge whether each TCR beta V gene segment behaved as functional or pseudogenic. HLA typing included class I and class II loci at four-digit resolution. The later analysis used no new phenotypic data to find candidate immune exposures, relying instead on TCR beta sequences and their occurrence across donors. Roughly 300 gigabases of sequencing data and about 92 million unique TCR sequences made up an early release that covered over 550 HLA-typed donors. Roughly five DR-DQ haplotypes were handled as single units for association and clustering, since linkage in the cohort was strong. Among a few hundred genotyped donors of the cohort, an average of around 240,000 unique TCR beta nucleotide sequences were sequenced per donor, roughly 18% of them non-productive. Typing coverage differed by locus: A, B, C, DRB1 and DQB1 were typed in roughly 620-630 donors, DQA1 in 500 to 550, DPA1 in some 600, and DPB1 in roughly 450. A later analysis re-examined previously published TCR beta repertoires from around 670 donors and added high-resolution HLA genotyping to investigate patterns of TCR occurrence. Of the roughly 420 genotyped donors, roughly 80% were placed in the genetic ancestry cluster associated with self-reported Caucasian donors. To predict cytomegalovirus infection status, the study combined high-throughput TCR immunosequencing, statistical association of individual TCRs with disease status, and machine learning. The study aimed to test whether signatures of past pathogen exposure could be identified by cataloging public T cell receptors. General findings and caveats noted by the study authors: In a later genetic analysis, fewer N-insertions in productive TCRs were reported among donors in an Asian-associated ancestry cluster than the roughly 640-donor mean. Sequencing depth was assumed to be roughly uniform across donors in the presence/absence analyses, though that assumption may not hold. Strong co-occurrence of HLA alleles, especially DR and DQ, made assigning TCR associations to individual alleles difficult. Because some donors lacked HLA typing at each locus, the association tests relied only on the typed subset. Immune exposure information for the cohort was limited to CMV serostatus. In vitro tests confirmed that three of the cytomegalovirus-associated TCR beta chains recognize cytomegalovirus antigens. Because counts were too low, about 15 rarely observed V segments, including chromosome 9 orphons, were left out of the earlier analysis of about 500 of the donors. In a later analysis, the rate of TCR association differed among HLA loci, with DRB1 alleles having the most associated TCRs and HLA-C alleles having the fewest. In a later analysis, around 15,000 TCR beta sequences were associated with specific HLA alleles at a false discovery rate of 0.05. Correlated functional status among segregating V segments might reflect linkage disequilibrium, but an unknown experimental factor could not be ruled out. A further reported finding was that TCR beta sequences accurately predicted the HLA-A and HLA-B alleles for most subjects in the first cohort. In both the original and validation cohorts, the classifier was reported to diagnose cytomegalovirus status with high specificity and sensitivity. According to the authors, the approach could potentially be generalized to other disease states and immunological phenotypes. In a later analysis, HLA-associated TCR beta chains were found to be more clonally expanded and to have lower generation probabilities than equally common non-associated chains. The study gave a list of around 170 TCR beta chains associated with cytomegalovirus. A later analysis found that most CMV-associated TCR beta chains appeared HLA-restricted, with HLA associations seemingly driven largely by CMV exposure. While some public TCRs were present in many individuals, most TCR sequences turned up only very rarely across donors. An association between a missense DCLRE1C variant and V-gene and J-gene trimming of TCR beta chains was found in a later genetic analysis and replicated in an independent cohort. The 87-base-pair reads could not distinguish some IMGT-functional V segments, including TRBV6-2 and TRBV6-3, so those segments were excluded. Several of the top co-occurrence clusters appeared to be linked to parvovirus B19, influenza, CMV and Epstein-Barr virus, according to a later analysis. Broadly in line with IMGT annotations, most TCR beta V segments showed up in productive rearrangements about 87% or about 30% of the time in an earlier analysis of around 600 of the donors. A group of highly shared sequence variants was considered likely to be a technical artifact of the sequencing pipeline. The cohort was sequenced for TCR beta chains only, and without alpha or paired-chain data the features that could be detected were limited.

The germline V gene specifies MDHEN as CDR1 and SYDVKM as CDR2. V is reduced by 5 bases and J by 2 bases, leaving a spacing of 12 bases between them. The CDR3 has 14 amino acids, counting the end cysteine and phenylalanine. CDR3 DNA is the only sequence kept; it has 42 bases, read in frame from the first base. In total, 500 to 700 healthy bone marrow donors made up the cohort. At the time of sampling, every cohort member was nominally healthy, though immune exposures that went unrecorded were likely present. The donor tested CMV seronegative and was one of the 352 seronegative cohort members. A peripheral blood sample was collected from each donor, and TCR beta sequencing was performed on peripheral blood mononuclear cells. The Qiagen DNeasy Blood Extraction Kit was used to extract genomic DNA from the blood cell samples. Library generation was performed with the immunoSEQ multiplex PCR assay. For the multiplex PCR, a mixture combining 60 forward primers for TCR Vbeta segments and 13 reverse primers for TCR Jbeta segments was used. The CDR3 region of rearranged TCR beta genes was amplified from genomic DNA with a multiplex PCR assay. The Illumina HiSeq System was used to sequence the amplified TCR beta libraries as 87-base-pair reads. Per the source publication's procedure: A later analysis counted approximately 76 million unique TCR beta chains across the 666 repertoires, and roughly 11 million of these chains were shared by at least two donors. A nearest-neighbor algorithm error-corrected the raw reads and collapsed the reads into unique sequences, merging closely related sequences to remove PCR and sequencing errors. V, D and J gene segments were assigned by aligning CDR3 sequences to IMGT reference sequences. For a sequence to be retained, a match of at least six nucleotides to both a V gene segment and a J gene segment was required. A rearrangement was called productive if the CDR3 had no stop codons and remained in frame with V and J, and every other rearrangement was called non-productive. Following IMGT convention, CDR3 was defined as the stretch from the second conserved V-encoded cysteine to the conserved J-encoded phenylalanine. The earlier analysis of roughly 590 of the donors excluded sequences that lacked an unambiguous match to a single V gene segment. An earlier analysis of approximately 590 of the donors called V segments functional above 56.7% productive rearrangements and segregating when the between-donor standard deviation exceeded 5%. A statistical classification framework was built to diagnose cytomegalovirus status from the catalog of TCR beta chain sequences. In a later analysis, TCR nucleotide sequences were compared against IMGT/GENE-DB human TR gene sequences so that V and J genes could be assigned. A later analysis assigned CDR3 sequences and most-parsimonious VDJ recombination scenarios with the TCRdist pipeline. In a later analysis, every TCR beta chain was defined by the combination of its CDR3 amino acid sequence and its V-gene family, and reads without a unique V-gene family were dropped. A later analysis removed 450 to 600 highly shared, low-generation-probability nucleotide sequences to deal with suspected cross-contamination and a sequencing artifact. In a later analysis, a clonal expansion index for each public chain was calculated from normalized within-repertoire ranks of inferred template counts. Generation probabilities in a later analysis came from a VDJ recombination model fitted to out-of-frame rearrangements, and those results were checked against IGoR. Hypergeometric tests were used in a later analysis to score TCR-TCR, TCR-HLA and TCR-CMV co-occurrence, with a repertoire-size bias correction applied to the TCR pairs. In a later analysis, false discovery rates were estimated by permuting HLA or CMV assignments 20 times. A later analysis grouped co-occurring TCRs with DBSCAN, adding TCRdist sequence similarity when clustering within HLA-allele-positive subsets. Repertoires with fewer than 30,000 or more than 120,000 public chains were left out of co-occurrence clustering, as were about 5 repertoires with anomalous nucleotide sharing. Imported from immuneACCESS, the table was reduced by TCRdb to in-frame sequences with V and J called. These copies leave out some clones; in studies compared against another copy, an unresolved V gene accounts for under half, and the cause of the remainder is not known. The V and J calls and clone size were taken over from that table, and D and trimming were inferred from the DNA. Counted in this sample were 150,000 to 250,000 clones; approximately 85% of them appeared once. The ten largest clones capture 2% to 2.5% of the sample.

Sequencing was carried out using PBMCs. Here the chain combines TRBV28 and TRBJ1-2; matching of 6 bases hints at TRBD1 as the D gene. This TCR derives from a woman aged 45-60 years in good health and CMV-seronegative. The CDR3 in this case is CASSTPGQNYGYTF. The sequenced DNA is TGTGCCAGCAGTACCCCCGGACAGAACTATGGCTACACCTTC.